What follows describes a single TCR beta chain. This specimen belongs to a study of cytomegalovirus exposure and HLA in healthy donors. Use of 60 Vbeta and 13 Jbeta primers characterized the PCR. The protocol was immunoSEQ multiplex PCR, while the TCRdb copy is restricted to in-frame clones and leaves out a portion. The sample records about 110,000 clones, under 85% being singletons. From germline, CDR1 is SGHTA and CDR2 FQGTGA. V lost 4 bases, J lost 0 bases, and 10 bases lay in between. There are 14 residues in the CDR3. The J gene is TRBJ2-7, the V gene TRBV7-3, with a possible D match to TRBD1 (6 bases). The specimen was PBMCs. The receptor comes from a young man in good health and CMV-seronegative. The CDR3 DNA is TGTGCCAGCAGCTCGACAGGTAGCTCCTACGAGCAGTACTTC. This codes for CASSSTGSSYEQYF.